Following are 15 T cell receptor beta chains from one sample sequenced in a study of CD8 T cells in Susac syndrome. The RNA, 0.5 to 1 ug, was put through reverse transcription using random hexamers. TCRdb fed the immunoSEQ multiplex PCR reads into MiXCR, producing one record per CDR3 protein. The sample has 100,000 to 150,000 distinct CDR3 sequences, over 85% seen once. The sample comprised CD8+ T cells from PBMCs. These receptors all come from a human donor with Susac syndrome.

The chain uses TRBV4-3 and TRBJ2-3; D is perhaps TRBD1 or TRBD2 (5 bases each). CDR3 length: 15 residues. The V end was cut by 5 bases, the J end by 4 bases, with 16 bases between. The germline CDR1 and CDR2 sequences are LGHNA and YSLEER. CDR3 amino acids: CASSYSDSRPDTQYF. Written as DNA, the CDR3 is TGCGCCAGCAGCTATAGCGACAGCCGGCCAGATACGCAGTATTTT.

Here the CDR3 reads CASSFRWRDEQYF. For the CDR3, the DNA is TGTGCCAGCAGTTTTCGGTGGCGGGACGAGCAGTACTTC. The rearrangement links TRBV12-3 or TRBV12-4 to TRBJ2-7; tentative D call: TRBD2 (5 bases). With 3 bases removed from V and 5 bases from J, the gap between germline ends came to 11 bases. The CDR3 length is 13 residues.

The chain combines TRBV4-1 with TRBJ2-7, with D perhaps TRBD1 or TRBD2 (6 bases each). Looked up from germline, CDR1 is MGHRA and CDR2 is YSYEKL. This CDR3 spans 14 amino acids. Deletions cut 1 base from V and 3 bases from J, with 10 bases between. The CDR3 protein is CASSQGRGSYEQYF. CDR3 bases: TGCGCCAGCAGCCAAGGGAGGGGGAGCTACGAGCAGTACTTC.

The chain combines TRBV20-1 with TRBJ1-2, with TRBD1 matching 8 bases. This CDR3 has 12 residues. The junction had 4 bases not matched to a gene; V was cut back by 3 bases and J by 7 bases. Germline V gene lookup returns CDR1 DFQATT and CDR2 SNEGSKA (reference sequence). Written as DNA, the CDR3 is TGCAGTGCTAGGGACAGGGAACTTGGCTACACCTTC. Protein sequence: CSARDRELGYTF.

The chain combines TRBV20-1 with TRBJ2-7; 8 bases match TRBD2. The CDR3 contains 13 residues. Germline CDR1 DFQATT, CDR2 SNEGSKA (reference sequence). Trimming cost V 6 bases and J 2 bases; bases outside gene matches: 6. The CDR3 region has the DNA TGCAGTGCCCGTAGCGGGGAGGCCTACGAGCAGTACTTC. This codes for CSARSGEAYEQYF.

The gene calls are TRBV20-1 and TRBJ2-5; D is ambiguous. Germline assignment: CDR1 DFQATT and CDR2 SNEGSKA (reference sequence). This CDR3 is 13 amino acids long. Trimming pared 1 base from V and 1 base from J, leaving 7 bases between. The CDR3 sequence is CSARATPQETQYF. CDR3 nucleotides: TGCAGTGCTAGAGCGACCCCCCAAGAGACCCAGTACTTC.

This chain uses TRBV11-3 with TRBJ2-1, with 12 bases identical to TRBD2. The V and J ends lost 4 bases and 6 bases, in that order; junction bases with no gene match: 4. Per germline, CDR1 SGHNT and CDR2 YENEEA. The CDR3 is 15 amino acids. CDR3 protein: CASSSGLAGINEQFF. The CDR3 coding sequence is TGTGCCAGCAGCTCAGGACTAGCGGGAATCAATGAGCAGTTCTTC. Filled out from reference TRBV11-3 and TRBJ2-1, the complete variable domain reads EAGVVQSPRYKIIEKKQPVAFWCNPISGHNTLYWYLQNLGQGPELLIRYENEEAVDDSQLPKDRFSAERLKGVDSTLKIQPAELGDSAVYLCASSSGLAGINEQFFGPGTRLTVL.

The chain links TRBV14 to TRBJ2-3; 7 bases align to TRBD2. J was trimmed by 4 bases and V by 4 bases; bases with no gene match: 11. CDR1 and CDR2 from the germline V gene are SGHDN and FVKESK. CDR3 length: 16 residues. Here the CDR3 reads CASSLIAGSLADTQYF. The DNA for the CDR3 is TGTGCCAGCAGCCTCATAGCGGGTTCTCTCGCAGATACGCAGTATTTT.

This CDR3 is CSVVGLAGGNEQFF. The CDR3 DNA reads TGCAGCGTGGTGGGACTAGCGGGGGGCAATGAGCAGTTCTTC. This chain connects TRBV29-1 to TRBJ2-1, with 15 bases identical to TRBD2. The CDR3 spans 14 residues. Germline CDR1 is SQVTM and CDR2 is ANQGSEA. Trimming cost V 6 bases and J 6 bases; bases outside gene matches: 3.

The V gene is TRBV18, the J gene TRBJ1-2, with 7 bases that match TRBD1. CDR3 length: 15 amino acids. The J segment lost 5 bases and the V segment lost 4 bases, leaving 10 bases of the junction unmatched. Per germline, CDR1 KGHSH and CDR2 LQKENI. The CDR3 is CASSLFGTAMYGYTF. Here the CDR3 DNA reads TGTGCCAGCTCACTATTTGGGACAGCGATGTATGGCTACACCTTC.

The V gene is TRBV24-1, the J gene TRBJ2-2; D gene unclear. The CDR3 spans 13 residues. V was pared by 2 bases and J by 4 bases, with 4 bases between. CDR1 and CDR2 from the germline V gene are KGHDR and SFDVKD. CDR3 DNA sequence: TGTGCCACCAGTGATTATTCCACCGGGGAGCTGTTTTTT. It encodes CATSDYSTGELFF.

The V call is TRBV4-1, the J call TRBJ1-2, with 8 bases matching TRBD1. The junction had 10 bases not matched to a gene; V was cut back by 1 base and J by 6 bases. The length of the CDR3 is 16 residues. CDR1 and CDR2 from the germline V gene are MGHRA and YSYEKL. CDR3 in DNA: TGCGCCAGCAGCCAAGGGGGGGAGGACAGGGTGAATGGCTACACCTTC. It encodes CASSQGGEDRVNGYTF.

The chain has TRBV19 and TRBJ2-1; D remains ambiguous. The CDR3 is 14 residues long. CDR1 is LNHDA and CDR2 is SQIVND in the germline V gene (reference sequence). V was clipped by 0 bases and J by 2 bases, with 5 bases between them. DNA of the CDR3: TGTGCCAGTAGTATAGAAAGCCCCTACAATGAGCAGTTCTTC. The encoded protein is CASSIESPYNEQFF.

The J gene is TRBJ1-1, the V gene TRBV5-1, with TRBD1 identical over 7 bases. Germline assignment: CDR1 SGHRS and CDR2 YFSETQ. The CDR3 is 15 residues long. Unmatched junction bases numbered 6, after V lost 3 bases and J lost 1 base. CDR3 coding DNA: TGCGCCAGCAGCTATGAGGGGGCCAGGAACACTGAAGCTTTCTTT. As protein: CASSYEGARNTEAFF.

The J gene is TRBJ1-5, the V gene TRBV4-1; D not resolved. V lost 2 bases, J lost 5 bases, and 13 bases lay in between. The CDR3 length is 15 residues. Germline V lookup: CDR1 MGHRA, CDR2 YSYEKL. CDR3 loop: CASSQQARIDQPQHF. The CDR3 DNA reads TGCGCCAGCAGCCAACAGGCACGGATTGATCAGCCCCAGCATTTT.